Following are 2 T cell receptor beta chains from one sample sequenced in a study of CD8+ T cells in alopecia areata. RNA extraction was followed by reverse transcription into cDNA, which acted as the sequencing template. Here immunoSEQ multiplex PCR was the method, and the copy in TCRdb shows in-frame clones only, minus some. Of roughly 99,000 clones in the sample, 65% to 85% are singletons; the top ten hold under 25%. The treatment is: oral pan-JAK inhibitor, 5-10 mg twice daily. The sequences come from CD8+ T cells sorted from blood, collected at week 24, from a patient treated with tofacitinib. Receptors were obtained from a human donor with alopecia areata.

The rearrangement joins TRBV5-1 to TRBJ2-1; 10 nucleotides agree with TRBD2. The V gene's germline CDR1 is SGHRS and CDR2 YFSETQ. The CDR3 length is 16 residues. J gave up 8 bases and V 1 base, and 9 bases lay outside the gene matches. CDR3: CASSLPTSGVEDEQFF. DNA of the CDR3: TGCGCCAGCAGCTTGCCAACTAGCGGGGTTGAAGATGAGCAGTTCTTC. Full variable domain (rest looked up from reference TRBV5-1 and TRBJ2-1): KAGVTQTPRYLIKTRGQQVTLSCSPISGHRSVSWYQQTPGQGLQFLFEYFSETQRNKGNFPGRFSGRQFSNSRSEMNVSTLELGDSALYLCASSLPTSGVEDEQFFGPGTRLTVL.

This chain's CDR3 is CATSREQGLNTEAFF. The CDR3 DNA reads as TGTGCCACCAGCAGAGAACAGGGCTTGAACACTGAAGCTTTCTTT. The chain combines TRBV15 with TRBJ1-1, with D perhaps matching TRBD1 (6 bases). Trimming cost V 0 bases and J 0 bases, with 8 bases left between them. The CDR3 length is 15 residues. Germline V gene lookup returns CDR1 LNHNV and CDR2 YYDKDF (reference sequence).